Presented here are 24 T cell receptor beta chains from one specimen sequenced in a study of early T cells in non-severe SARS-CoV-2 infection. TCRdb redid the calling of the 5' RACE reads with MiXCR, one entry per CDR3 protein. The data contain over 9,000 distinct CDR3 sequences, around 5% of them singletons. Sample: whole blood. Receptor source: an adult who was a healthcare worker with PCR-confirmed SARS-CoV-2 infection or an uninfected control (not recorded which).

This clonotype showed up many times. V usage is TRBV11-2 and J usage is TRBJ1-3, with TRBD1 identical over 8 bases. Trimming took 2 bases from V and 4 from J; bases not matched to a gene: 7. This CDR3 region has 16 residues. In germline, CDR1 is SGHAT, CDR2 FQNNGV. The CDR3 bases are TGTGCCAGCAGCTTACTAAGGACAGGGACGGGAAACACCATATATTTT. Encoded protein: CASSLLRTGTGNTIYF.

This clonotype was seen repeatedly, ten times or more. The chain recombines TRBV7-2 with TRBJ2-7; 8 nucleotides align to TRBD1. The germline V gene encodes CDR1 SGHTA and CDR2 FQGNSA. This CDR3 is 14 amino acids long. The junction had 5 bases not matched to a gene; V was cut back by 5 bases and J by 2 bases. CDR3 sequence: CASSPGTGAYEQYF. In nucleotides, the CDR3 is TGTGCCAGCAGCCCCGGGACAGGCGCCTACGAGCAGTACTTC.

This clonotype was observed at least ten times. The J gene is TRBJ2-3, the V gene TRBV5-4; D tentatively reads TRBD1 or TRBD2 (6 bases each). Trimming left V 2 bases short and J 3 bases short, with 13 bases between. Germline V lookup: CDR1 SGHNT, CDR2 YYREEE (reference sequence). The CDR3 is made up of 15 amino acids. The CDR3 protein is CASSFRGRQTDTQYF. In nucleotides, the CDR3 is TGTGCCAGCAGCTTTCGGGGGCGGCAAACAGATACGCAGTATTTT.

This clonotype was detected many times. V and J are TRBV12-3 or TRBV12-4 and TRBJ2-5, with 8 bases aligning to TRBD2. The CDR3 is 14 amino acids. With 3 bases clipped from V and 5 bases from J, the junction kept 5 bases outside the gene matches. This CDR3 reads CASSLGSGGETQYF. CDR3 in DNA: TGTGCCAGCAGTTTGGGCTCGGGAGGGGAGACCCAGTACTTC.

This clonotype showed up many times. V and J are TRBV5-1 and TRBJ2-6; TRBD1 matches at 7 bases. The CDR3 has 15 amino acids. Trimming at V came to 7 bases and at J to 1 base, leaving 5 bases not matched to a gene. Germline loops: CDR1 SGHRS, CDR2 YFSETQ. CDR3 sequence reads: CASGDRASGANVLTF. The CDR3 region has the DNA TGCGCCAGCGGCGACAGGGCGTCTGGGGCCAACGTCCTGACTTTC.

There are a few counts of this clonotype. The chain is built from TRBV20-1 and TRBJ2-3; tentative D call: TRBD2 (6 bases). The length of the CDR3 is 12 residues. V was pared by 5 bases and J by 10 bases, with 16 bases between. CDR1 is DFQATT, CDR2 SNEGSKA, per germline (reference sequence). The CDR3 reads CSAPTGGSPQYF. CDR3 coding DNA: TGCAGTGCTCCCACCGGGGGAAGTCCGCAGTATTTT.

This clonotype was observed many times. The CDR3 reads CASSPRPQGTGNTIYF. CDR3 coding DNA: TGTGCCAGCAGCCCGAGACCACAGGGAACTGGAAACACCATATATTTT. The J gene is TRBJ1-3, the V gene TRBV6-1; tentative D call: TRBD1 (6 bases). Germline CDR1 reads MNHNS; CDR2 reads SASEGT. Trimming removed 6 bases at V and 2 bases at J, with 17 bases between. The length of the CDR3 is 16 residues.

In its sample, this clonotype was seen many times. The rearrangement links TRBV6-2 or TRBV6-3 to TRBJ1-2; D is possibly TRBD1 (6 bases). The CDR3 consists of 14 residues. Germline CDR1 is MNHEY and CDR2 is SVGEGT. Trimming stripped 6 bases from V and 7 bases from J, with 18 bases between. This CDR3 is CASRTEGGGRGYTF. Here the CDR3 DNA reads TGTGCCAGCAGGACGGAGGGGGGCGGACGTGGCTACACCTTC.

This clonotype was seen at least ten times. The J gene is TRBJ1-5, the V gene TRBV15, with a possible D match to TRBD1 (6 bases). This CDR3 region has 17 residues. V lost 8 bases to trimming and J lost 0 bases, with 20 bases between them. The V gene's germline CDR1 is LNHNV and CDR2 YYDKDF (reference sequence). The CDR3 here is CATGGGQKGYSNQPQHF. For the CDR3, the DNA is TGTGCCACCGGGGGCGGACAGAAAGGTTATAGCAATCAGCCCCAGCATTTT.

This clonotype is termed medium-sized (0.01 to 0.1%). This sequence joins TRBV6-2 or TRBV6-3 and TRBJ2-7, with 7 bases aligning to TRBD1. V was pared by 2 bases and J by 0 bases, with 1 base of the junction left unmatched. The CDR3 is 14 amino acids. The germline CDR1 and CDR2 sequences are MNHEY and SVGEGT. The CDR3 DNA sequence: TGTGCCAGCAGTTACGGGGACAGCTCCTACGAGCAGTACTTC. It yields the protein CASSYGDSSYEQYF.

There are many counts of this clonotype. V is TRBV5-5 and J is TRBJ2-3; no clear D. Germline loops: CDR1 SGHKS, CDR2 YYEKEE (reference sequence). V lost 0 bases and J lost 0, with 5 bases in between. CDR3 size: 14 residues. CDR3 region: CASSLVQSTDTQYF. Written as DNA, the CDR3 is TGTGCCAGCAGCTTGGTTCAAAGCACAGATACGCAGTATTTT.

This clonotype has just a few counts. For the CDR3, the DNA is TGTGCCAGCAGCCCCTTAGGGACTACCTACGAGCAGTACTTC. Translation: CASSPLGTTYEQYF. The rearrangement uses TRBV7-6 and TRBJ2-7, with 7 bases that match TRBD2. The V gene's germline CDR1 is SGHVS and CDR2 FNYEAQ. The CDR3 spans 14 residues. V gave up 5 bases and J gave up 2 bases; unmatched junction bases: 6.

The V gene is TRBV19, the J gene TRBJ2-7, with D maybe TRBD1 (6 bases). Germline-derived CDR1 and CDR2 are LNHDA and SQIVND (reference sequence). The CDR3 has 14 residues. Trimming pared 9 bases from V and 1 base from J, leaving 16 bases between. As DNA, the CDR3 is TGTGCCAGCAGTCCGGGACACGGGTCCTACGAGCAGTACTTC. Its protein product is CASSPGHGSYEQYF.

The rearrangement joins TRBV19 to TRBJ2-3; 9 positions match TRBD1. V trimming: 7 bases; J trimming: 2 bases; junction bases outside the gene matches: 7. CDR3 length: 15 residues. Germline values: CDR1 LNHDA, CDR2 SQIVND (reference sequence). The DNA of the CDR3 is TGTGCCAGTAACCTGGGACAGGGTAACACAGATACGCAGTATTTT. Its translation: CASNLGQGNTDTQYF.

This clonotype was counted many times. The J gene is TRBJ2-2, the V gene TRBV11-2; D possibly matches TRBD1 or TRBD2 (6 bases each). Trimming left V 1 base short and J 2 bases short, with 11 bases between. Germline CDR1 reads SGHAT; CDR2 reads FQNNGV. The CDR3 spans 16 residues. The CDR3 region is CASSLAAGGNTGELFF. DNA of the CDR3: TGTGCCAGCAGCTTAGCGGCCGGGGGCAACACCGGGGAGCTGTTTTTT. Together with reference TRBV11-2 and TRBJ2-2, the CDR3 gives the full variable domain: EAGVAQSPRYKIIEKRQSVAFWCNPISGHATLYWYQQILGQGPKLLIQFQNNGVVDDSQLPKDRFSAERLKGVDSTLKIQPAKLEDSAVYLCASSLAAGGNTGELFFGEGSRLTVL.

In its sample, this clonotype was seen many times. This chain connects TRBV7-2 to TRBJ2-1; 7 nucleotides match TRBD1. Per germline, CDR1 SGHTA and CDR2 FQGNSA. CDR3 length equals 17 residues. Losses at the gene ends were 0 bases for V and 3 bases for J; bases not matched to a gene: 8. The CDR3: CASSLAFWDSDYNEQFF. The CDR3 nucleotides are TGTGCCAGCAGCTTAGCGTTTTGGGACAGTGACTACAATGAGCAGTTCTTC.

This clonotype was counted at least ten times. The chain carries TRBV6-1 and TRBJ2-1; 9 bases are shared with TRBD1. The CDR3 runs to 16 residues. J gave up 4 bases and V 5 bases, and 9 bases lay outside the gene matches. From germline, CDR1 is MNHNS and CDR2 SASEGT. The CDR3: CASSLFSQGAYNEQFF. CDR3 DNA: TGTGCCAGCAGTCTCTTTTCACAGGGGGCATACAATGAGCAGTTCTTC.

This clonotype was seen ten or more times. The CDR3 DNA sequence: TGTGCCAGCAGTGGGTTCAGTAACTATGGCTACACCTTC. It encodes CASSGFSNYGYTF. V usage is TRBV6-5 and J usage is TRBJ1-2; D is ambiguous. From germline, CDR1 is MNHEY and CDR2 SVGAGI. Trimming shortened V by 5 bases and J by 1 base, and 8 bases separated the two germline ends. The CDR3 extends over 13 amino acids.

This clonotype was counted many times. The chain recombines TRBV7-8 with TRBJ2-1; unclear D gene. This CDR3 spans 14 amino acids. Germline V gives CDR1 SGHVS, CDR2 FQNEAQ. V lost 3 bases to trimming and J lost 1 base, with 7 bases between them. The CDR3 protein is CASSFSTSYNEQFF. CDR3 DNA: TGTGCCAGCAGCTTCTCAACATCCTACAATGAGCAGTTCTTC.

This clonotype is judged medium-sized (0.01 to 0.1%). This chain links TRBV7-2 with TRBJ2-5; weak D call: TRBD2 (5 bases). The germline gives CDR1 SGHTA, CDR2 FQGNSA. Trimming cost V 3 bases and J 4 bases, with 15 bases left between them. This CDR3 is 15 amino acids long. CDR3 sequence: CASSFSALNLETQYF. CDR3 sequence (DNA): TGTGCCAGCAGCTTTAGCGCCCTCAATCTAGAGACCCAGTACTTC.

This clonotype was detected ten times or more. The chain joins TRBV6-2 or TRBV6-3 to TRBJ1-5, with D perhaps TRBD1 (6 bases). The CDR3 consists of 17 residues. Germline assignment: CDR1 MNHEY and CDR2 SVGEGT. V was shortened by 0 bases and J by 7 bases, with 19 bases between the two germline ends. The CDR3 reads CASSYSSGGPHRQPQHF. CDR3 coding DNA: TGTGCCAGCAGTTACTCGAGCGGGGGGCCCCATAGGCAGCCCCAGCATTTT.

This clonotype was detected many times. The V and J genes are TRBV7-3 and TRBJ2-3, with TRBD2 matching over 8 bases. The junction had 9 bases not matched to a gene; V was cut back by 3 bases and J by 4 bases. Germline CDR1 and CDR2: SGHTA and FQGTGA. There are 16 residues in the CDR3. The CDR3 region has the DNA TGTGCCAGCAGCTTTATGGGACTAGATCATCCAGATACGCAGTATTTT. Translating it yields CASSFMGLDHPDTQYF.

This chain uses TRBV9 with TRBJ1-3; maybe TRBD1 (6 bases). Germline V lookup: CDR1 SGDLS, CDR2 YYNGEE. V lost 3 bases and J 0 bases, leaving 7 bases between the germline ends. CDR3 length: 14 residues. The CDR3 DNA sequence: TGTGCCAGCAGCGAGGACAGCTCTGGAAACACCATATATTTT. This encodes CASSEDSSGNTIYF.

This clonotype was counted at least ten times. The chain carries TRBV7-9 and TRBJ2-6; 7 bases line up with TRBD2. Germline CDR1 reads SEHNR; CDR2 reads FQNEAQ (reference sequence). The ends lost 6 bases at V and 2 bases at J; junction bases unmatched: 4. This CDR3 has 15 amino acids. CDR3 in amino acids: CASSSGGTGANVLTF. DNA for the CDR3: TGTGCCAGCAGTTCGGGGGGAACTGGGGCCAACGTCCTGACTTTC.